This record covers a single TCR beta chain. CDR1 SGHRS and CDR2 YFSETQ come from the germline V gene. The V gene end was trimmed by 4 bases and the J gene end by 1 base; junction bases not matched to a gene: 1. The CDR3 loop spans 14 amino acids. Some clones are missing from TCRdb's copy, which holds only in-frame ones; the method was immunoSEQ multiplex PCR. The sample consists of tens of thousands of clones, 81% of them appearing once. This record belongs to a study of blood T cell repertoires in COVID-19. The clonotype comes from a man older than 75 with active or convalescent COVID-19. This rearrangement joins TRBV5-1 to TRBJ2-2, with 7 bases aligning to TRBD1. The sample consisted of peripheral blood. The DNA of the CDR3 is TGCGCCAGCAGCCGGGACAGGAACACCGGGGAGCTGTTTTTT. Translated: CASSRDRNTGELFF.